These 8 T cell receptor beta chains share one sample of origin, sequenced in a study of blood T cell repertoires in COVID-19. Only in-frame clones appear in the TCRdb table, and some are missing; sequencing was by immunoSEQ multiplex PCR. The sample holds 250,000 to 350,000 clones, more than 90% seen once. What was sequenced was PBMCs or T cells enriched from blood (not recorded which). The receptors shown here come from a woman aged 25 to 39 who had recovered from COVID-19.

The CDR3 DNA reads TGTGCCAGCAGCCGCACGACGGAGAACTATGGCTACACCTTC. Its translation: CASSRTTENYGYTF. V usage is TRBV28 and J usage is TRBJ1-2; no clear D. The V end lost 6 bases, the J end lost 2 bases, and 13 bases lay between the germline ends. Germline assignment: CDR1 MDHEN and CDR2 SYDVKM. The CDR3 runs 14 residues.

This chain connects TRBV11-3 to TRBJ2-7, with D possibly being TRBD2 (6 bases). The V end was cut by 5 bases, the J end by 2 bases, with 16 bases between. From germline, CDR1 is SGHNT and CDR2 YENEEA. The length of the CDR3 is 15 residues. CDR3 coding DNA: TGTGCCAGCAGCGCGGAGGCGGGGCCTACCTACGAGCAGTACTTC. It translates to CASSAEAGPTYEQYF.

The chain is built from TRBV5-5 and TRBJ1-2; D unclear. The CDR3 totals 17 residues. V gave up 2 bases and J gave up 5 bases, with 22 bases separating them. Per germline, CDR1 SGHKS and CDR2 YYEKEE (reference sequence). The CDR3 coding sequence is TGTGCCAGCAGCTTAAGGTACGGCCAGGCCCTTAGGTATGGCTACACCTTC. Translated: CASSLRYGQALRYGYTF. The full variable domain, rest sourced from reference TRBV5-5 and TRBJ1-2, is DAGVTQSPTHLIKTRGQQVTLRCSPISGHKSVSWYQQVLGQGPQFIFQYYEKEERGRGNFPDRFSARQFPNYSSELNVNALLLGDSALYLCASSLRYGQALRYGYTFGSGTRLTVV.

The rearrangement uses TRBV6-2 or TRBV6-3 and TRBJ2-1, with 7 positions matching TRBD2. Losses at the gene ends were 4 bases for V and 7 bases for J; bases not matched to a gene: 10. The CDR3 loop spans 15 amino acids. Germline CDR1 reads MNHEY; CDR2 reads SVGEGT. CDR3 residues: CASSSWTRFENEQFF. The CDR3 DNA is TGTGCCAGCAGTTCCTGGACTAGGTTCGAAAATGAGCAGTTCTTC.

The chain employs TRBV27 and TRBJ1-1, with 8 nucleotides matching TRBD1. Germline V CDR1 and CDR2: MNHEY, SMNVEV (reference sequence). This CDR3 comprises 14 residues. Losses at the gene ends were 3 bases for V and 6 bases for J; bases not matched to a gene: 6. In nucleotides, the CDR3 is TGTGCCAGCAGTTTCCGGACAGGGAGCTCTGAAGCTTTCTTT. It yields the protein CASSFRTGSSEAFF.

The V and J genes are TRBV11-3 and TRBJ1-5, with 10 bases aligning to TRBD1. Germline lookup yields CDR1 SGHNT and CDR2 YENEEA. V was pared by 3 bases and J by 3 bases, with 5 bases of the junction left unmatched. This CDR3 is 16 amino acids long. The CDR3 protein is CASSFETGGFNQPQHF. CDR3 nucleotides: TGTGCCAGCAGCTTCGAGACAGGGGGCTTCAATCAGCCCCAGCATTTT.

This clone has more than one count but fewer than ten. V is TRBV15 and J is TRBJ2-7, with 9 bases aligning to TRBD2. Germline-derived CDR1 and CDR2 are LNHNV and YYDKDF (reference sequence). This CDR3 spans 15 amino acids. J gave up 3 bases and V 2 bases, and 5 bases lay outside the gene matches. CDR3 protein: CATSRSTSGNYEQYF. CDR3 DNA: TGTGCCACCAGCAGATCGACTAGCGGAAACTACGAGCAGTACTTC.

J is TRBJ2-1 and V is TRBV3-1 (or the pseudogene TRBV3-2); 9 bases agree with TRBD1. J gave up 7 bases and V 3 bases, and 10 bases lay outside the gene matches. The germline gives CDR1 LGHDT, CDR2 YNNKEL (reference sequence). CDR3 length: 16 residues. The CDR3 DNA sequence: TGTGCCAGCAGCCACGGGACAGGGTGGAAAGTGAATGAGCAGTTCTTC. It specifies CASSHGTGWKVNEQFF.